The TCR beta chain under discussion was sequenced for a study of blood T cell repertoires in COVID-19. V lost 0 bases and J lost 4, with 12 bases in between. Germline V gene sequence: CDR1 SGHTA, CDR2 FQGNSA. This CDR3 region has 15 residues. Across 24 US areas, participants ranged in age from roughly 18 to 95 years. Participant-reported clinical history was the basis for cohort assignment. As handled by the study authors: How many nucleated cells were present was estimated from reference gene primer amplification. The repertoire was sequenced with immunoSEQ multiplex PCR; TCRdb's copy has only in-frame clones and lacks some. V, J and clone size are those of that table, while D and trimming were read from the DNA. The sample consists of 150,000 or so clones, about four fifths of them appearing once.

The chain is built from TRBV7-2 and TRBJ1-2; D is possibly TRBD1 (5 bases). The sequenced material came from PBMCs or T cells enriched from blood (not recorded which). The TCR comes from a man between 45 and 60 years old who had recovered from COVID-19. CDR3 in DNA: TGTGCCAGCAGCTTAGCGTGGGGCCAGGGCTATGGCTACACCTTC. It encodes CASSLAWGQGYGYTF.